The entry below describes one T cell receptor (beta chain). The antigen remains undetermined. Data came from immunoSEQ multiplex PCR; TCRdb stores just in-frame clones and leaves some out. This table holds about 310,000 clones, 80% found once. The data belong to a study of cytotoxic CD8 clonotypes in ibrutinib-treated CLL. Study-wide results and caveats: Clonality went up at the time of ibrutinib response, stayed stable in sustained remission, and later dropped back toward its baseline level at progression.

Germline loops: CDR1 SGHAT, CDR2 FQNNGV. V was cut by 3 bases and J by 10 bases, with 12 bases left in between. The length of the CDR3 is 12 residues. The receptor's source is a human donor with chronic lymphocytic leukemia. The specimen comprised PBMCs, sampled before ibrutinib treatment. V and J are TRBV11-2 and TRBJ1-1; D is uncertain. The CDR3: CASSLTGNRAFF. The CDR3 nucleotides are TGTGCCAGCAGCTTGACGGGGAATCGAGCTTTCTTT.